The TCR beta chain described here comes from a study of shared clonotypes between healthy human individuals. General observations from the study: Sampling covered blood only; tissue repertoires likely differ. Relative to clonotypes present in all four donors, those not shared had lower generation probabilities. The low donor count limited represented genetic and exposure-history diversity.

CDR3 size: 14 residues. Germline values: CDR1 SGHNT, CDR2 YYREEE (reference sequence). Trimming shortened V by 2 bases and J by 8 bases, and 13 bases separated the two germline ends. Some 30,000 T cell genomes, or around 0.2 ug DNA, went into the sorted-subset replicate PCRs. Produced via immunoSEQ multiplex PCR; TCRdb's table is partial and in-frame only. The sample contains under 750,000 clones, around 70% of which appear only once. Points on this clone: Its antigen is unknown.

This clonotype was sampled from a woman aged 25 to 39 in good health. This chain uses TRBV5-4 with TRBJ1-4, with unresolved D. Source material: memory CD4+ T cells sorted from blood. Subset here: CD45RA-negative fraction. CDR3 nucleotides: TGTGCCAGCAGCTTTGCAGGAGGCGACGAAAAACTGTTTTTT. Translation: CASSFAGGDEKLFF. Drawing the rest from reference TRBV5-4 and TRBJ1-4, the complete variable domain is ETGVTQSPTHLIKTRGQQVTLRCSSQSGHNTVSWYQQALGQGPQFIFQYYREEENGRGNFPPRFSGLQFPNYSSELNVNALELDDSALYLCASSFAGGDEKLFFGSGTQLSVL.